This TCR beta chain was sequenced for a study of beta chain features in type 1 diabetes. Sorting with CD45RO/CCR7/CD25/CD127/CD95/CD27 yielded naive, central memory, regulatory and stem-like memory CD4+ cells. The purity of all sorted populations exceeded 95%. This CDR3 comprises 14 residues. In germline, CDR1 is SGHDT, CDR2 YYEEEE. Losses at the gene ends were 2 bases for V and 5 bases for J; bases not matched to a gene: 5. Of note for this clone: Its antigen is unknown.

The study, taken as a whole, reports: The study found moderately but significantly shorter TCRB CDR3s in all four CD4+ subsets of Type 1 diabetes patients. Naive, central memory and regulatory TCRB repertoires appeared more similar among patients than healthy donors. Small HLA sub-analyses could not settle whether HLA shapes TCRB rearrangement.

All of the isolated RNA was reverse transcribed, so expressed TCRB transcripts were sequenced. Produced via immunoSEQ multiplex PCR; TCRdb's table is partial and in-frame only. Counted here are nearly 700,000 clones, around 15% occurring once; the ten biggest clones make up approximately 0.02%. The specimen was naive CD4+ T cells from blood. This TCR was recovered from a man between 18 and 35 years old with type 1 diabetes. The rearrangement uses TRBV5-6 and TRBJ2-7; 9 bases align to TRBD1. CDR3 sequence reads: CASSFGQGWNEQYF. The CDR3 nucleotides read TGTGCCAGCAGCTTCGGACAGGGGTGGAACGAGCAGTACTTC.